This TCR beta chain was sequenced during a study of blood T cells in healthy people across ages. Trimming left V 8 bases short and J 1 base short, with 8 bases between. This CDR3 is 12 amino acids long. This clonotype was observed many times. Its specificity is unknown. Study-level findings and limits: Because sorting was not performed, PBMCs prevented conclusive naive versus antigen-experienced comparison.

PCR was performed a second time for roughly 6 to 12 cycles using a sample-barcoded 5' primer and a J-beta primer mix. Each cDNA molecule, via a template-switch adaptor with 12 random nucleotides, was tagged. MiXCR, applied by TCRdb to the 5' RACE reads, yields one record per CDR3 protein. Of some 1.5 million distinct CDR3 sequences in the sample, 28% were seen once. Sequencing input: blood. This sequence was found in a woman in her twenties or thirties in good health. J is TRBJ2-5 and V is TRBV12-3 or TRBV12-4; D gene unclear. As DNA, the CDR3 is TGTGCCAGCTCGTACATCCAAGAGACCCAGTACTTC. It encodes CASSYIQETQYF.